The 4 T cell receptor beta chains reported below all come from one sample, sequenced in a study of blood T cell repertoires in COVID-19. Assay used: immunoSEQ multiplex PCR; TCRdb lists only in-frame clones, some missing. The sample lists hundreds of thousands of clones; 85% to 90% were seen once. The sequenced material came from peripheral blood. The source is a woman between 45 and 60 years old with COVID-19, enrolled during active disease.

The V and J genes are TRBV2 and TRBJ1-1, with TRBD1 matching over 10 bases. Germline V CDR1 and CDR2: SNHLY, FYNNEI. The trim removed 6 bases at V and 5 bases at J, leaving 12 bases unmatched. The CDR3 has 16 residues. CDR3 protein: CASSVDRDRGETEAFF. The CDR3 nucleotides read TGTGCCAGCAGCGTAGATCGGGACAGGGGTGAAACTGAAGCTTTCTTT. The variable domain in full, with the rest retrieved from reference TRBV2 and TRBJ1-1, is EPEVTQTPSHQVTQMGQEVILRCVPISNHLYFYWYRQILGQKVEFLVSFYNNEISEKSEIFDDQFSVERPDGSNFTLKIRSTKLEDSAMYFCASSVDRDRGETEAFFGQGTRLTVV.

The chain recombines TRBV4-1 with TRBJ1-2; 7 nucleotides align to TRBD1. Trimming at V came to 4 bases and at J to 5 bases, leaving 10 bases not matched to a gene. The germline V gene has CDR1 MGHRA and CDR2 YSYEKL. The CDR3 totals 15 residues. CDR3 in DNA: TGCGCCAGCAGCCCCATAGAGGGGGCGGCGTATGGCTACACCTTC. This encodes CASSPIEGAAYGYTF.

The chain combines TRBV3-1 (or the pseudogene TRBV3-2) with TRBJ1-1; no clear D. Germline CDR1 and CDR2: LGHDT and YNNKEL (reference sequence). Trimming stripped 5 bases from V and 0 bases from J, with 7 bases between. The CDR3 is 13 amino acids. CDR3 loop: CASSGGMNTEAFF. The CDR3 DNA is TGTGCCAGCAGCGGAGGAATGAACACTGAAGCTTTCTTT.

V and J are TRBV6-1 and TRBJ2-2; TRBD2 might be the D (5 bases). CDR1 and CDR2 from the germline V gene are MNHNS and SASEGT. This CDR3 region has 16 residues. Trimming took 4 bases from V and 6 from J, leaving 18 bases between them. The CDR3 nucleotides are TGTGCCAGCAGTGGTGTATGGCTAGCAAGCTCCGGGGAGCTGTTTTTT. This encodes CASSGVWLASSGELFF.